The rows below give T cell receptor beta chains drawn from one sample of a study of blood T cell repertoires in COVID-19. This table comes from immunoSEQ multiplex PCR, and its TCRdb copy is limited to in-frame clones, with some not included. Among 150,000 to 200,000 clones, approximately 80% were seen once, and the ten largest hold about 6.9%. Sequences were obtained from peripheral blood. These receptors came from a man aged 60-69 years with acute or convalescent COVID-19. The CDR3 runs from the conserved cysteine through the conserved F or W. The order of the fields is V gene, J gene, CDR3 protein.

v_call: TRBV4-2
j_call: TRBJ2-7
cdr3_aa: CASSQGRGSYEQYF

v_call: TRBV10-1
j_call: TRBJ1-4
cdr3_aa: CASSDYGQGEDEKLFF

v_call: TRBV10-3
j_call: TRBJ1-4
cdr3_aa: CAISTTGGEKLFF

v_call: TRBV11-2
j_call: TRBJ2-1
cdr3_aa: CASSLSVEQFF

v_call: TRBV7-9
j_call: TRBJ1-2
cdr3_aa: CASSLLQGNYGYTF

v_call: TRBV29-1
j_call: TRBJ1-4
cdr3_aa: CSMRTATNEKLFF

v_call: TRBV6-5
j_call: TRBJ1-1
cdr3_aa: CASSYSYRGATEAFF

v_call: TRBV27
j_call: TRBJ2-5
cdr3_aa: CASSPRSQETQYF

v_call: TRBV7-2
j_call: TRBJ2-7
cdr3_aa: CASSLGPYLAGGRSYEQYF

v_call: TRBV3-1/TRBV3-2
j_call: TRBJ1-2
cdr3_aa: CASSQSEYGYTF

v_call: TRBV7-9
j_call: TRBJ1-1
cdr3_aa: CASTSDIPGQKAFF

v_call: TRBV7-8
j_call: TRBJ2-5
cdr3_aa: CASSRTGLERGAAQYF

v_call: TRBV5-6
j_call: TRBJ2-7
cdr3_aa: CASGQYEQYF

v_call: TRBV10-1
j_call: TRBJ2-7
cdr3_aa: CASSEYGNAYEQYF